This passage covers 4 T cell receptor beta chains from one sample sequenced in a study of response to subunit inactivated influenza vaccine (dated by TCRdb to the late 2010s). Libraries came from RT-PCR. The sequencing machine was an Illumina HiSeq 2500. TCRdb redid the processing of the public reads, applying fastp at Q25 and MiXCR, and retained in-frame beta chains. Each entry is one CDR3 protein sequence, shown with its most common DNA and genes. Across this sample there are more than 500,000 distinct CDR3 sequences, with around 11% seen only once. More than 9.5% of the sample comes from the top ten. Separately, the same data were catalogued under a study of T cells expressing NK-cell markers. As the second publication notes: The TCR beta cDNA libraries were made using 5'RACE template switching, a step that added both a universal primer site and unique molecular identifiers.

Sequenced material: PBMCs from blood, taken on the day of vaccination. These receptors came from a man aged 45-65 years who received an inactivated influenza vaccine. Donor details come from another sample of the same person, matched by shared clones.

The chain recombines TRBV19 with TRBJ2-7, with D tentatively TRBD2 (5 bases). Germline V gene lookup returns CDR1 LNHDA and CDR2 SQIVND (reference sequence). Deletions cut 5 bases from V and 7 bases from J, with 12 bases between. The CDR3 runs to 12 residues. The CDR3 DNA reads TGTGCCAGTAGTGCCGGACTGTGGGAGCAGTACTTC. This gives the protein CASSAGLWEQYF. The full variable domain, in which reference TRBV19 and TRBJ2-7 provide the parts outside the CDR3, is DGGITQSPKYLFRKEGQNVTLSCEQNLNHDAMYWYRQDPGQGLRLIYYSQIVNDFQKGDIAEGYSVSREKKESFPLTVTSAQKNPTAFYLCASSAGLWEQYFGPGTRLTVT.

This clonotype showed up many times. The chain uses TRBV20-1 and TRBJ1-2; D is possibly TRBD1 (5 bases). The V gene's germline CDR1 is DFQATT and CDR2 SNEGSKA (reference sequence). CDR3 size: 13 residues. Trimming took 1 base from V and 4 from J, leaving 10 bases between them. CDR3 amino acids: CSARVGGVYGYTF. The CDR3, as DNA: TGCAGTGCTAGAGTGGGGGGGGTCTATGGCTACACCTTC.

Many counts were recorded for this clonotype. This chain connects TRBV7-9 to TRBJ2-5, with unresolved D. Per the germline V gene, CDR1 is SEHNR and CDR2 is FQNEAQ (reference sequence). The CDR3 has 11 amino acids. The germline V and J ends were trimmed by 1 base and 11 bases, with 8 bases remaining between them. CDR3: CASSLDTVQYF. The CDR3 DNA reads as TGTGCCAGCAGCTTAGATACAGTTCAGTACTTC.

In this sample, this clonotype turned up a few times. The V call is TRBV5-1, the J call TRBJ2-1, with 7 bases matching TRBD1. CDR3 size: 15 residues. V trimming: 0 bases; J trimming: 6 bases; junction bases outside the gene matches: 6. Germline CDR1 reads SGHRS; CDR2 reads YFSETQ. This CDR3 reads CASSLADPGGNEQFF. The CDR3 DNA reads as TGCGCCAGCAGCTTGGCCGACCCAGGGGGCAATGAGCAGTTCTTC.